The next 27 T cell receptor beta chains were all read from a single sample in a study of blood T cell repertoires in COVID-19. The data were produced by immunoSEQ multiplex PCR, yet TCRdb's version contains in-frame clones alone and is incomplete. The sample has hundreds of thousands of clones; over 75% are singletons. The sequencing sample was made of PBMCs or T cells enriched from blood (not recorded which). These receptors were collected from a woman aged 30 to 39 who had recovered from COVID-19.

Worth noting for this clone: The same CDR3 also results from other DNA sequences found in this sample. The gene calls are TRBV3-1 (or the pseudogene TRBV3-2) and TRBJ1-1; D is perhaps TRBD1 (6 bases). V was pared by 1 base and J by 5 bases, with 8 bases between. Per germline, CDR1 LGHDT and CDR2 YNNKEL (reference sequence). The CDR3 has 13 amino acids. The CDR3: CASSQVRGTEAFF. The CDR3, as DNA: TGTGCCAGCAGCCAAGTAAGGGGGACTGAAGCTTTCTTT.

The gene calls are TRBV9 and TRBJ1-6; D remains ambiguous. There are 15 residues in the CDR3. The V and J ends lost 0 bases and 6 bases respectively, with 10 bases between them. Germline-derived CDR1 and CDR2 are SGDLS and YYNGEE. CDR3 amino acids: CASSVVGGGNSPLHF. In nucleotides, the CDR3 is TGTGCCAGCAGCGTAGTAGGAGGAGGTAATTCACCCCTCCACTTT.

The genes are TRBV28 and TRBJ2-3; no definite D call. The CDR3 runs 16 residues. CDR1 MDHEN and CDR2 SYDVKM come from the germline V gene. V gave up 1 base and J gave up 5 bases, with 16 bases separating them. The CDR3 nucleotides read TGTGCCAGCAGTTTATTGGGCAGCTCTATACAAGATACGCAGTATTTT. Its protein product is CASSLLGSSIQDTQYF. The full variable domain, in which reference TRBV28 and TRBJ2-3 provide the parts outside the CDR3, is DVKVTQSSRYLVKRTGEKVFLECVQDMDHENMFWYRQDPGLGLRLIYFSYDVKMKEKGDIPEGYSVSREKKERFSLILESASTNQTSMYLCASSLLGSSIQDTQYFGPGTRLTVL.

This clone was seen only once. The rearrangement links TRBV28 to TRBJ1-1; tentative D call: TRBD1 (6 bases). The CDR3 extends over 16 amino acids. The germline V and J ends were trimmed by 2 bases and 0 bases, with 13 bases remaining between them. Germline loops: CDR1 MDHEN, CDR2 SYDVKM. CDR3 loop: CASSLRGGQVNTEAFF. For the CDR3, the DNA is TGTGCCAGCAGTTTAAGGGGGGGGCAGGTGAACACTGAAGCTTTCTTT.

The chain links TRBV6-5 to TRBJ1-6; TRBD1 agrees at 10 bases. CDR1 is MNHEY, CDR2 SVGAGI, per germline. There are 14 residues in the CDR3. The trim removed 10 bases at V and 14 bases at J, leaving 14 bases unmatched. The DNA of the CDR3 is TGTGCCACCGGGGACAGGGGCACGCGAAGTGCCCTCCACTTT. Its translation: CATGDRGTRSALHF.

This chain joins TRBV4-1 and TRBJ1-5; tentatively, D is TRBD1 (5 bases). Germline assignment: CDR1 MGHRA and CDR2 YSYEKL. V gave up 1 base and J gave up 6 bases, with 10 bases separating them. This CDR3 region has 14 residues. This CDR3 reads CASSQVPGPQPQHF. CDR3 DNA: TGCGCCAGCAGCCAAGTACCAGGGCCTCAGCCCCAGCATTTT.

In the case of this clone: Other DNA sequences in this sample translate to the same CDR3. This sequence joins TRBV5-1 and TRBJ2-7; TRBD2 matches 8 bases. Germline V lookup: CDR1 SGHRS, CDR2 YFSETQ. V was pared by 0 bases and J by 0 bases, with 2 bases of the junction left unmatched. The CDR3 loop spans 15 amino acids. The CDR3 spells CASSLAGGGSYEQYF. CDR3 nucleotides: TGCGCCAGCAGCTTGGCCGGGGGGGGCTCCTACGAGCAGTACTTC.

This sequence joins TRBV28 and TRBJ1-1; weak D call: TRBD1 (5 bases). The CDR3 is made up of 13 amino acids. Trimming removed 7 bases at V and 5 bases at J, with 14 bases between. CDR1 and CDR2 from the germline V gene are MDHEN and SYDVKM. CDR3 sequence (DNA): TGTGCCAGCACACGGGACTCCTGGACTGAAGCTTTCTTT. Translated, it gives CASTRDSWTEAFF. Combining the CDR3 with reference TRBV28 and TRBJ1-1 gives the whole variable domain DVKVTQSSRYLVKRTGEKVFLECVQDMDHENMFWYRQDPGLGLRLIYFSYDVKMKEKGDIPEGYSVSREKKERFSLILESASTNQTSMYLCASTRDSWTEAFFGQGTRLTVV.

J is TRBJ2-1 and V is TRBV2; tentative D call: TRBD1 (6 bases). Germline CDR1 SNHLY, CDR2 FYNNEI. Between the trimmed V and J ends, which lost 7 bases and 12 bases, there was a span of 19 bases. This CDR3 spans 13 amino acids. The CDR3 DNA sequence: TGTGCCAGCACCGGGGACCGCACCAGGGGGCAGTTCTTC. This codes for CASTGDRTRGQFF.

This rearrangement joins TRBV7-2 to TRBJ2-7; no reliable D call. Germline loops: CDR1 SGHTA, CDR2 FQGNSA. CDR3 length: 12 residues. V dropped 6 bases and J dropped 0 bases, with 6 bases sitting between them. The CDR3 spells CASRSSSYEQYF. The DNA for the CDR3 is TGTGCCAGCAGGTCGAGCTCCTACGAGCAGTACTTC.

The genes are TRBV6-5 and TRBJ1-1; 8 bases map to TRBD1. Germline CDR1 reads MNHEY; CDR2 reads SVGAGI. V lost 5 bases to trimming and J lost 1 base; unmatched junction nucleotides: 6. The CDR3 sequence is 15 residues long. In nucleotides, the CDR3 is TGTGCCAGCAGTCTAAGGACAGGGCAGAACACTGAAGCTTTCTTT. Translating it yields CASSLRTGQNTEAFF.

The gene calls are TRBV27 and TRBJ2-7; 9 bases line up with TRBD2. The CDR3 loop spans 15 amino acids. Trimming removed 5 bases from V and 0 bases from J; junction bases left unmatched: 5. Germline V lookup: CDR1 MNHEY, CDR2 SMNVEV (reference sequence). CDR3 sequence reads: CASSGGTSFSYEQYF. CDR3 sequence (DNA): TGTGCCAGCAGTGGGGGGACTAGCTTCTCCTACGAGCAGTACTTC.

V and J are TRBV29-1 and TRBJ2-4, with TRBD1 matching over 9 bases. Germline CDR1 is SQVTM and CDR2 is ANQGSEA. J lost 9 bases, V lost 6 bases, and 21 bases had no gene match. The CDR3 covers 17 residues. CDR3 in amino acids: CSVRGLQTGGPRGIQYF. Written as DNA, the CDR3 is TGCAGCGTCCGGGGCCTTCAGACAGGGGGTCCACGGGGCATTCAGTACTTC. The full variable domain, in which reference TRBV29-1 and TRBJ2-4 provide the parts outside the CDR3, is SAVISQKPSRDICQRGTSLTIQCQVDSQVTMMFWYRQQPGQSLTLIATANQGSEATYESGFVIDKFPISRPNLTFSTLTVSNMSPEDSSIYLCSVRGLQTGGPRGIQYFGAGTRLSVL.

The V call is TRBV30, the J call TRBJ2-7; 7 nucleotides line up with TRBD2. J was trimmed by 4 bases and V by 8 bases; bases with no gene match: 8. CDR3 length: 12 residues. Germline V gene sequence: CDR1 GTSNPN, CDR2 SVGIG (reference sequence). The CDR3 protein is CAQSTGGYEQYF. CDR3 bases: TGTGCCCAAAGTACGGGGGGATACGAGCAGTACTTC.

The V call is TRBV3-1 (or the pseudogene TRBV3-2), the J call TRBJ1-1, with D hard to call. This CDR3 has 15 residues. Between the trimmed V and J ends, which lost 4 bases and 0 bases, there was a span of 12 bases. Germline lookup yields CDR1 LGHDT and CDR2 YNNKEL (reference sequence). CDR3 bases: TGTGCCAGCAGCCCCTCGGGGAAAATGAACACTGAAGCTTTCTTT. This encodes CASSPSGKMNTEAFF.

This rearrangement joins TRBV7-9 to TRBJ1-5; TRBD1 is a possible D gene (6 bases). The CDR3 is 15 amino acids. The germline V and J ends were trimmed by 5 bases and 5 bases, with 16 bases remaining between them. The germline CDR1 and CDR2 sequences are SEHNR and FQNEAQ (reference sequence). This CDR3 reads CASSPAGTWDQPQHF. CDR3 DNA: TGTGCCAGCAGCCCGGCAGGGACATGGGATCAGCCCCAGCATTTT.

V is TRBV2 and J is TRBJ2-1; TRBD2 aligns across 12 bases. The V gene end was trimmed by 6 bases and the J gene end by 8 bases; junction bases not matched to a gene: 11. Germline values: CDR1 SNHLY, CDR2 FYNNEI. This CDR3 region has 16 residues. The chain's CDR3 is CASRRTSGMSMDEQFF. Here the CDR3 DNA reads TGTGCCAGCAGGAGGACTAGCGGGATGTCAATGGATGAGCAGTTCTTC.

The chain combines TRBV14 with TRBJ2-7; 8 nucleotides match TRBD2. The CDR3 has 15 residues. J lost 1 base, V lost 5 bases, and 7 bases had no gene match. Germline V CDR1 and CDR2: SGHDN, FVKESK. Written as DNA, the CDR3 is TGTGCCAGCAGCTATAGCGGGGCCCCGTCCTACGAGCAGTACTTC. Translation: CASSYSGAPSYEQYF.

This clone was counted a few times. The rearrangement uses TRBV18 and TRBJ2-7; 8 bases align to TRBD1. The CDR3 has 14 amino acids. The germline gives CDR1 KGHSH, CDR2 LQKENI. V lost 4 bases, J lost 6 bases, and 8 bases stayed unmatched. The CDR3 here is CASSQGQEGGEQYF. The CDR3 bases are TGTGCCAGCTCACAGGGACAGGAAGGGGGCGAGCAGTACTTC.

The chain uses TRBV10-1 and TRBJ2-1; 8 bases are shared with TRBD1. The CDR3 runs to 17 residues. With 4 bases clipped from V and 1 base from J, the junction kept 9 bases outside the gene matches. Looked up from germline, CDR1 is WNHNN and CDR2 is SYGVQD (reference sequence). CDR3 in amino acids: CASSGTPGTGSYNEQFF. CDR3 nucleotide sequence: TGCGCCAGCAGTGGGACTCCCGGGACAGGATCCTACAATGAGCAGTTCTTC.

This clone has just a few counts. DNA of the CDR3: TGTGCCAGCTATGACAGGGGGCTGGATGGCTACACCTTC. Protein sequence: CASYDRGLDGYTF. This chain links TRBV25-1 with TRBJ1-2, with 10 bases that match TRBD1. V shed 8 bases, J shed 6 bases, and the junction held 6 bases outside the gene matches. Germline CDR1 MGHDK, CDR2 SYGVNS. CDR3 length: 13 amino acids.

The chain links TRBV27 to TRBJ1-6; D uncertain. The CDR3 spans 13 residues. V lost 4 bases and J 5 bases, leaving 6 bases between the germline ends. Germline CDR1 reads MNHEY; CDR2 reads SMNVEV (reference sequence). DNA of the CDR3: TGTGCCAGCAGTTCCCCTCATAATTCACCCCTCCACTTT. As protein: CASSSPHNSPLHF.

The V and J genes are TRBV5-1 and TRBJ2-3; possible D gene TRBD2, 5 bases. The length of the CDR3 is 15 residues. CDR1 and CDR2 (germline): SGHRS, YFSETQ. V lost 4 bases, J lost 5 bases, and 17 bases lay in between. Here the CDR3 reads CASSNGPARGDTQYF. CDR3 nucleotide sequence: TGCGCCAGCAGCAACGGCCCTGCCCGGGGAGATACGCAGTATTTT.

This chain joins TRBV2 and TRBJ1-2; D is undetermined. The CDR3 spans 13 residues. Germline loops: CDR1 SNHLY, CDR2 FYNNEI. Trimming shortened V by 4 bases and J by 7 bases, and 13 bases separated the two germline ends. CDR3: CASSVRGYGGYTF. In DNA, the CDR3 is TGTGCCAGCAGTGTTAGAGGGTATGGTGGCTACACCTTC.

The rearrangement uses TRBV2 and TRBJ2-7, with D perhaps TRBD2 (5 bases). Trimming shortened V by 10 bases and J by 0 bases, and 16 bases separated the two germline ends. The CDR3 has 14 residues. The germline gives CDR1 SNHLY, CDR2 FYNNEI. The CDR3 region is CATKGGAISYEQYF. The CDR3 DNA reads TGTGCCACTAAAGGAGGCGCTATCTCCTACGAGCAGTACTTC.

The genes are TRBV20-1 and TRBJ1-4; 8 bases are shared with TRBD1. The V and J ends lost 3 bases and 3 bases, in that order; junction bases with no gene match: 9. The CDR3 runs 16 residues. Germline values: CDR1 DFQATT, CDR2 SNEGSKA (reference sequence). The CDR3 nucleotides read TGCAGTGCTAGTCTCACAGGGGGGCGATCTAATGAAAAACTGTTTTTT. It encodes CSASLTGGRSNEKLFF.

This chain uses TRBV29-1 with TRBJ1-4, with 10 positions matching TRBD1. V was pared by 6 bases and J by 8 bases, with 9 bases of the junction left unmatched. Germline loops: CDR1 SQVTM, CDR2 ANQGSEA. CDR3 size: 14 residues. The CDR3 protein is CSVRPGTGEEKLFF. The CDR3 DNA reads as TGCAGCGTCCGCCCCGGGACAGGGGAAGAAAAACTGTTTTTT.